These 32 T cell receptor beta chains share one sample of origin, sequenced in a study of shared clonotypes between healthy human individuals. Sequencing was performed with immunoSEQ multiplex PCR; in TCRdb, only in-frame clones are kept and a portion is missing. This sample has roughly 760,000 clones, with approximately 74% found just once. Input material: memory CD4+ T cells sorted from blood. Subset indicated: CD45RA-negative fraction. The receptors originated from a woman aged 25 to 45 in good health.

The chain combines TRBV2 with TRBJ1-2; D gene uncertain. The CDR3 is 12 residues long. Per germline, CDR1 SNHLY and CDR2 FYNNEI. V gave up 8 bases and J gave up 3 bases, with 10 bases separating them. In nucleotides, the CDR3 is TGTGCCAGCGGAGGAGTTTACTATGGCTACACCTTC. Protein sequence: CASGGVYYGYTF.

The chain uses TRBV7-8 and TRBJ2-7; 12 bases fit TRBD2. From germline, CDR1 is SGHVS and CDR2 FQNEAQ. The CDR3 loop spans 17 amino acids. With 3 bases clipped from V and 1 base from J, the junction kept 7 bases outside the gene matches. For the CDR3, the DNA is TGTGCCAGCAGCTTCGATACTAGCGGGAGGTCGTCCTACGAGCAGTACTTC. Translated: CASSFDTSGRSSYEQYF.

V gene TRBV5-8 combines with J gene TRBJ1-4; 8 bases match TRBD1. Germline values: CDR1 SGHTS, CDR2 YDEGEE. CDR3 length equals 18 residues. V shed 4 bases, J shed 1 base, and the junction held 12 bases outside the gene matches. CDR3 residues: CASSRGQGLDETNEKLFF. The CDR3 DNA sequence: TGTGCCAGCAGCCGCGGACAGGGCCTTGACGAAACTAATGAAAAACTGTTTTTT. The variable domain in full, completed from reference TRBV5-8 and TRBJ1-4, reads EAGVTQSPTHLIKTRGQQATLRCSPISGHTSVYWYQQALGLGLQFLLWYDEGEERNRGNFPPRFSGRQFPNYSSELNVNALELEDSALYLCASSRGQGLDETNEKLFFGSGTQLSVL.

As DNA, the CDR3 is TGTGCCAGCAGTTCACAGGGCACTTTCGGGGCTGAAGCTTTCTTT. This sequence encodes CASSSQGTFGAEAFF. The V gene is TRBV27, the J gene TRBJ1-1; possibly TRBD1 for D (6 bases). This CDR3 region has 15 residues. V was shortened by 4 bases and J by 6 bases, with 18 bases between the two germline ends. CDR1 is MNHEY and CDR2 is SMNVEV in the germline V gene (reference sequence).

The V gene is TRBV19, the J gene TRBJ1-1, with TRBD1 matching 11 bases. After removal of 5 bases from V and 4 bases from J, the junction contained 9 bases not matched to a gene. There are 16 residues in the CDR3. The germline CDR1 and CDR2 sequences are LNHDA and SQIVND (reference sequence). For the CDR3, the DNA is TGTGCCAGTAGTGCCCGGGACAGGGGGTGGTCCACTGAAGCTTTCTTT. Translated, it gives CASSARDRGWSTEAFF.

This chain connects TRBV6-1 to TRBJ1-2; TRBD1 might be the D (5 bases). V lost 3 bases and J 6 bases, leaving 17 bases between the germline ends. Germline V gives CDR1 MNHNS, CDR2 SASEGT. The CDR3 runs to 15 residues. The CDR3 DNA sequence: TGTGCCAGCAGTGATGTCGTCCGCAGGGAGAATGGCTACACCTTC. Encoded protein: CASSDVVRRENGYTF.

This clone appeared once. The V gene is TRBV5-1, the J gene TRBJ1-1; no clear D. The germline V and J ends were trimmed by 3 bases and 6 bases, with 9 bases remaining between them. This CDR3 comprises 12 residues. Per the germline V gene, CDR1 is SGHRS and CDR2 is YFSETQ. Written as DNA, the CDR3 is TGCGCCAGCAGCTCGGCCGGGTCTGAAGCTTTCTTT. This codes for CASSSAGSEAFF.

This chain links TRBV2 with TRBJ2-7, with D possibly TRBD1 on 6 matching bases. CDR3 length: 12 residues. CDR1 and CDR2 from the germline V gene are SNHLY and FYNNEI. Trimming removed 7 bases at V and 3 bases at J, with 10 bases between. CDR3 bases: TGTGCCAGCATCCGGACAGACTACGAGCAGTACTTC. Residues: CASIRTDYEQYF. Looking up the rest from reference TRBV2 and TRBJ2-7 gives the full variable domain: EPEVTQTPSHQVTQMGQEVILRCVPISNHLYFYWYRQILGQKVEFLVSFYNNEISEKSEIFDDQFSVERPDGSNFTLKIRSTKLEDSAMYFCASIRTDYEQYFGPGTRLTVT.

The chain links TRBV9 to TRBJ2-7; weak D call: TRBD2 (6 bases). The V gene lost 0 bases and the J gene lost 0 bases, with 7 bases spanning the gap. CDR3 length equals 14 residues. In germline, CDR1 is SGDLS, CDR2 YYNGEE. The CDR3 DNA reads TGTGCCAGCAGCGTAGATAGCGGCTCCTACGAGCAGTACTTC. Its protein is CASSVDSGSYEQYF.

CDR3: CASSRTGDEQYF. The CDR3 DNA sequence: TGCGCCAGCAGCAGAACAGGGGACGAGCAGTACTTC. The chain carries TRBV5-1 and TRBJ2-7; 7 nucleotides align to TRBD1. The CDR3 contains 12 residues. The V and J ends lost 4 bases and 5 bases, in that order; junction bases with no gene match: 3. Germline V gene data show CDR1 as SGHRS and CDR2 as YFSETQ.

As to this clone: The same CDR3 also results from other DNA sequences found in this sample. The V call is TRBV6-5, the J call TRBJ2-1, with D perhaps TRBD2 (6 bases). The germline V gene encodes CDR1 MNHEY and CDR2 SVGAGI. Deletions cut 4 bases from V and 8 bases from J, with 6 bases between. The CDR3 contains 11 residues. The CDR3 is CASSSGDEQFF. The CDR3 DNA follows: TGTGCCAGCAGTTCGGGGGATGAGCAGTTCTTC.

The chain has TRBV4-1 and TRBJ1-2; D may be TRBD1 (6 bases). The CDR3 sequence is 17 residues long. V dropped 1 base and J dropped 6 bases, with 21 bases sitting between them. The germline V gene encodes CDR1 MGHRA and CDR2 YSYEKL. The CDR3 sequence is CASSQGGAGRGRNGYTF. As DNA, the CDR3 is TGCGCCAGCAGCCAAGGCGGAGCCGGCAGGGGTAGAAATGGCTACACCTTC.

This rearrangement joins TRBV28 to TRBJ2-5; 10 bases fit TRBD2. There are 15 residues in the CDR3. The germline V gene has CDR1 MDHEN and CDR2 SYDVKM. The J segment lost 2 bases and the V segment lost 5 bases, leaving 5 bases of the junction unmatched. The CDR3 spells CASSPHSGRQETQYF. CDR3 coding DNA: TGTGCCAGCAGTCCCCATAGCGGGAGGCAAGAGACCCAGTACTTC.

V usage is TRBV28 and J usage is TRBJ2-1, with 12 bases lining up with TRBD1. Germline-derived CDR1 and CDR2 are MDHEN and SYDVKM. After removal of 2 bases from V and 8 bases from J, the junction contained 4 bases not matched to a gene. The CDR3 contains 15 residues. The CDR3 nucleotides are TGTGCCAGCAGTTTAGATGGGACAGGGGGCGATGAGCAGTTCTTC. Its protein product is CASSLDGTGGDEQFF. The variable domain in full, completed from reference TRBV28 and TRBJ2-1, reads DVKVTQSSRYLVKRTGEKVFLECVQDMDHENMFWYRQDPGLGLRLIYFSYDVKMKEKGDIPEGYSVSREKKERFSLILESASTNQTSMYLCASSLDGTGGDEQFFGPGTRLTVL.

In its sample, this clone was seen a few times. This chain uses TRBV7-8 with TRBJ2-5, with 16 bases fitting TRBD2. The CDR3 totals 19 residues. Trimming cost V 1 base and J 2 bases; bases outside gene matches: 7. Germline lookup yields CDR1 SGHVS and CDR2 FQNEAQ. CDR3 nucleotide sequence: TGTGCCAGCAGCTTAGTTACGGGACTAGCGGGAGGGGGGCAAGAGACCCAGTACTTC. Its protein product is CASSLVTGLAGGGQETQYF.

Only one count was recorded for this clone. The CDR3 nucleotides are TGTGCCAGCTCACCATCTCGGGACGTAGGAACTGAGCAGTTCTTC. This codes for CASSPSRDVGTEQFF. The chain couples TRBV18 to TRBJ2-1; D possibly uses TRBD1 or TRBD2 (5 bases each). In germline, CDR1 is KGHSH, CDR2 LQKENI. V was shortened by 2 bases and J by 9 bases, with 17 bases between the two germline ends. The CDR3 spans 15 residues.

This chain uses TRBV27 with TRBJ2-6; D gene uncertain. From germline, CDR1 is MNHEY and CDR2 SMNVEV (reference sequence). The CDR3 spans 17 residues. Trimming shortened V by 0 bases and J by 0 bases, and 9 bases separated the two germline ends. Here the CDR3 DNA reads TGTGCCAGCAGTTTATCAGCCAGACCCTCTGGGGCCAACGTCCTGACTTTC. Protein sequence: CASSLSARPSGANVLTF.

The V and J genes are TRBV6-1 and TRBJ1-1; D unresolved. In germline, CDR1 is MNHNS, CDR2 SASEGT. Trimming pared 4 bases from V and 6 bases from J, leaving 12 bases between. This CDR3 has 13 residues. CDR3 DNA: TGTGCCAGCAGTGTGGCGGGCTTCGCTGAAGCTTTCTTT. Translated, it gives CASSVAGFAEAFF.

The chain links TRBV5-1 to TRBJ1-3, with D possibly TRBD1 on 6 matching bases. V was cut by 5 bases and J by 0 bases, with 15 bases left in between. This CDR3 is built from 16 residues. Per the germline V gene, CDR1 is SGHRS and CDR2 is YFSETQ. This chain's CDR3 is CASRPGQFRSGNTIYF. CDR3 nucleotides: TGCGCCAGCAGGCCTGGACAGTTCCGCTCTGGAAACACCATATATTTT.

The rearrangement joins TRBV28 to TRBJ2-7; no clear D gene. The CDR3 contains 13 residues. V was trimmed by 4 bases and J by 2 bases, leaving 9 bases between them. CDR1 is MDHEN and CDR2 is SYDVKM in the germline V gene. The CDR3 DNA is TGTGCCAGCAGTTGGTCAGAAGCCTACGAGCAGTACTTC. Translation: CASSWSEAYEQYF.

This sequence joins TRBV29-1 and TRBJ2-6; 11 bases are a match to TRBD2. This CDR3 contains 16 residues. Germline V gene data show CDR1 as SQVTM and CDR2 as ANQGSEA. J was trimmed by 0 bases and V by 7 bases; bases with no gene match: 5. The CDR3 here is CSAETSGISGANVLTF. In DNA, the CDR3 is TGCAGCGCCGAGACTAGCGGGATCTCTGGGGCCAACGTCCTGACTTTC. Full variable domain (rest looked up from reference TRBV29-1 and TRBJ2-6): SAVISQKPSRDICQRGTSLTIQCQVDSQVTMMFWYRQQPGQSLTLIATANQGSEATYESGFVIDKFPISRPNLTFSTLTVSNMSPEDSSIYLCSAETSGISGANVLTFGAGSRLTVL.

The chain joins TRBV5-1 to TRBJ2-1; 14 positions match TRBD2. Germline V CDR1 and CDR2: SGHRS, YFSETQ. The CDR3 is made up of 16 amino acids. V trimming: 4 bases; J trimming: 9 bases; junction bases outside the gene matches: 9. The CDR3 region is CASSGKGLAGVVEQFF. CDR3 nucleotide sequence: TGCGCCAGCAGCGGGAAGGGACTAGCGGGAGTAGTTGAGCAGTTCTTC. Looking up the rest from reference TRBV5-1 and TRBJ2-1 gives the full variable domain: KAGVTQTPRYLIKTRGQQVTLSCSPISGHRSVSWYQQTPGQGLQFLFEYFSETQRNKGNFPGRFSGRQFSNSRSEMNVSTLELGDSALYLCASSGKGLAGVVEQFFGPGTRLTVL.

V usage is TRBV6-1 and J usage is TRBJ1-4; D not resolved. The germline V gene has CDR1 MNHNS and CDR2 SASEGT. The V gene lost 4 bases and the J gene lost 7 bases, with 10 bases spanning the gap. The CDR3 has 13 residues. This chain's CDR3 is CASSGGRIEKLFF. The DNA for the CDR3 is TGTGCCAGCAGTGGCGGGAGGATTGAAAAACTGTTTTTT.

Comment on this clone: The same CDR3 arises from other DNA sequences in this sample as well. The CDR3 here is CASSLVLADQETQYF. Written as DNA, the CDR3 is TGCGCCAGCAGCTTGGTCCTGGCGGACCAAGAGACCCAGTACTTC. The chain is built from TRBV5-1 and TRBJ2-5; D remains unclear. The CDR3 spans 15 residues. Germline lookup yields CDR1 SGHRS and CDR2 YFSETQ. Deletions cut 0 bases from V and 0 bases from J, with 9 bases between. Full variable domain (remainder filled in from reference TRBV5-1 and TRBJ2-5): KAGVTQTPRYLIKTRGQQVTLSCSPISGHRSVSWYQQTPGQGLQFLFEYFSETQRNKGNFPGRFSGRQFSNSRSEMNVSTLELGDSALYLCASSLVLADQETQYFGPGTRLLVL.

The rearrangement joins TRBV28 to TRBJ2-7, with 8 nucleotides matching TRBD1. Germline CDR1 and CDR2: MDHEN and SYDVKM. The CDR3 is 14 amino acids. With 3 bases clipped from V and 11 bases from J, the junction kept 12 bases outside the gene matches. The CDR3 DNA reads as TGTGCCAGCAGTTTCACAGGGGGATCTATTGGGAAGTACTTC. The encoded protein is CASSFTGGSIGKYF.

The chain recombines TRBV28 with TRBJ2-1, with D unclear. Germline values: CDR1 MDHEN, CDR2 SYDVKM. The CDR3 runs to 13 residues. V lost 10 bases and J 7 bases, leaving 17 bases between the germline ends. This CDR3 reads CAILDVNFNEQFF. CDR3 in DNA: TGTGCCATCCTGGACGTGAATTTTAATGAGCAGTTCTTC.

About this clone itself: The same CDR3 arises from other DNA sequences in this sample as well. J is TRBJ2-7 and V is TRBV6-1; D not certain. Germline V CDR1 and CDR2: MNHNS, SASEGT. The CDR3 has 11 amino acids. V was clipped by 4 bases and J by 1 base, with 2 bases between them. This chain's CDR3 is CASSVSYEQYF. The CDR3 DNA reads TGTGCCAGCAGTGTTTCCTACGAGCAGTACTTC.

The chain joins TRBV21-1 to TRBJ2-5. TRBV21-1 is shown as a pseudogene. The CDR3 has 15 residues. The CDR3 protein is CASSKGRDVQETQYF. The DNA of the CDR3 is TGTGCCAGCAGCAAGGGTCGGGACGTACAAGAGACCCAGTACTTC.

The chain employs TRBV4-1 and TRBJ2-7, with TRBD1 identical over 8 bases. Germline CDR1 MGHRA, CDR2 YSYEKL. This CDR3 has 15 residues. The junction had 8 bases not matched to a gene; V was cut back by 3 bases and J by 4 bases. The CDR3 coding sequence is TGCGCCAGCAGCCATATACGGGACAGGCAATACGAGCAGTACTTC. This gives the protein CASSHIRDRQYEQYF.

V and J are TRBV27 and TRBJ2-7; possibly TRBD2 for D (5 bases). Trimming cost V 1 base and J 7 bases, with 14 bases left between them. The CDR3 contains 14 residues. Germline V lookup: CDR1 MNHEY, CDR2 SMNVEV (reference sequence). The CDR3 DNA is TGTGCCAGCAGTTTATTTTGGGAGTCGAGGGAGCAGTACTTC. Protein: CASSLFWESREQYF.

CDR3 DNA: TGCGCCAGCAGTGAGTCGGGAGCAGATACGCAGTATTTT. Its translation: CASSESGADTQYF. This rearrangement joins TRBV10-1 to TRBJ2-3, with D perhaps TRBD2 (5 bases). The V end was cut by 0 bases, the J end by 4 bases, with 5 bases between. The CDR3 is 13 amino acids. Germline loops: CDR1 WNHNN, CDR2 SYGVQD (reference sequence).

V is TRBV5-1 and J is TRBJ2-7; TRBD1 matches at 10 bases. Germline lookup yields CDR1 SGHRS and CDR2 YFSETQ. This CDR3 comprises 16 residues. J gave up 3 bases and V 0 bases, and 6 bases lay outside the gene matches. CDR3 nucleotide sequence: TGCGCCAGCAGCTTGGCCACGACAGGGGGCTTCTACGAGCAGTACTTC. Translating gives CASSLATTGGFYEQYF.